This TCR beta chain was sequenced in a study of PD-1 blockade in mismatch repair-deficient tumors. Study information: Patients had some twelve mismatch repair-deficient cancer types, all previously treated and progressing.

This clone was observed once. No antigen is known for it. PCR or immunohistochemistry showed mismatch repair deficiency in every enrolled patient. Three pembrolizumab responders had their TCRs sequenced. Sequencing used immunoSEQ multiplex PCR; TCRdb keeps in-frame clones, though not all of them. Here the sample spans over 60,000 clones, about 91% being singletons. The V gene lost 0 bases and the J gene lost 5 bases, with 9 bases spanning the gap. The CDR3 is 14 amino acids. Germline CDR1 is SGHRS and CDR2 is YFSETQ. Study-wide points: Tumor-resident clones, often absent from pretreatment blood, expanded after pembrolizumab and then contracted.

The chain has TRBV5-1 and TRBJ2-1; D gene uncertain. The sequencing here drew on peripheral blood, taken 52 weeks after starting pembrolizumab. This TCR was recovered from an adult with mismatch repair-deficient cancer. As DNA, the CDR3 is TGCGCCAGCAGCTTGGTATCCAAAAACAATGAGCAGTTCTTC. The encoded protein is CASSLVSKNNEQFF.